This TCR beta chain was profiled in a study of blood T cell repertoires in COVID-19. On the study more broadly: Italy, Spain and the United States were the sources of the convalescent and acute COVID-19 samples. T cells, B-cell-depleted T cells, or PBMCs supplied cDNA or gDNA.

The authors' processing: Nucleated cell number was recorded as an estimate derived from reference gene primer amplification. Libraries were prepared by immunoSEQ multiplex PCR; TCRdb keeps only in-frame clonotypes and omits some of them. That table is the source of V, J and clone size, and D and trimming were worked out from the DNA. The sample consists of 450,000 or so clones, approximately 90% of them appearing once. Patients of the Seattle cohort, enrolled during active infection, were followed longitudinally. The sequenced material came from peripheral blood. The sequence was obtained from a man between 18 and 35 years old with COVID-19, enrolled during active disease.

Written as DNA, the CDR3 is TGTGCCAGCAGCCAAACCGACATAAACCTCTACAATGAGCAGTTCTTC. The encoded protein is CASSQTDINLYNEQFF. The chain combines TRBV14 with TRBJ2-1; no definite D call. The germline gives CDR1 SGHDN, CDR2 FVKESK. This CDR3 region has 16 residues. Trimming took 2 bases from V and 3 from J, leaving 14 bases between them.